The 9 T cell receptor beta chains below come from one sample, sequenced in a study of T-cell reconstitution after alpha-beta-depleted transplantation in children. This sample's TCRbeta library carried unique molecular identifier barcodes. TCRdb ran MiXCR on the PCR reads and lists one entry per CDR3 protein. This table holds 240,000 or so distinct CDR3 sequences, about 12% found once. This specimen consisted of PBMCs from the stem cell graft donor, obtained from the stem cell graft. All receptors come from a human donor who donated a stem cell graft to a child with acute lymphoblastic leukemia.

This clonotype was found many times. The chain links TRBV3-1 to TRBJ2-6; D is possibly TRBD1 (5 bases). The V and J ends lost 2 bases and 0 bases respectively, with 11 bases between them. CDR1 LGHDT and CDR2 YNNKEL come from the germline V gene (reference sequence). The CDR3 consists of 17 residues. CDR3 sequence reads: CASSQSSRGSGANVLTF. In DNA, the CDR3 is TGTGCCAGCAGCCAAAGTTCAAGGGGCTCTGGGGCCAACGTCCTGACTTTC.

This clonotype came up many times. This chain joins TRBV7-2 and TRBJ2-5, with 10 bases matching TRBD2. Trimming cost V 3 bases and J 2 bases; bases outside gene matches: 3. The V gene's germline CDR1 is SGHTA and CDR2 FQGNSA. The CDR3 spans 15 residues. The CDR3 nucleotides read TGTGCCAGCAGCTTCTTACTAGCGGGGCAAGAGACCCAGTACTTC. Protein product: CASSFLLAGQETQYF.

Many counts were recorded for this clonotype. The chain couples TRBV5-5 to TRBJ2-7; D is ambiguous. The V gene's germline CDR1 is SGHKS and CDR2 YYEKEE (reference sequence). The V and J ends lost 0 bases and 4 bases respectively, with 8 bases between them. The CDR3 totals 13 residues. CDR3 nucleotides: TGTGCCAGCAGCTTGGCGAAAGGTTACGAGCAGTACTTC. It yields the protein CASSLAKGYEQYF.

This clonotype was seen repeatedly, ten times or more. The gene calls are TRBV9 and TRBJ2-7; TRBD2 might be the D (6 bases). The CDR3 totals 16 residues. Germline V gene lookup returns CDR1 SGDLS and CDR2 YYNGEE. The germline V and J ends were trimmed by 4 bases and 2 bases, with 19 bases remaining between them. CDR3 sequence: CASSPHVGTLTYEQYF. CDR3 nucleotides: TGTGCCAGCAGCCCCCACGTAGGGACTCTTACCTACGAGCAGTACTTC.

J is TRBJ2-5 and V is TRBV15; perhaps D is TRBD1 or TRBD2 (5 bases each). V lost 11 bases and J 2 bases, leaving 15 bases between the germline ends. CDR3 length: 13 amino acids. Germline V CDR1 and CDR2: LNHNV, YYDKDF (reference sequence). As DNA, the CDR3 is TGTGCCGCGAGCGGACACGTTCAAGAGACCCAGTACTTC. It codes for CAASGHVQETQYF.

This clonotype was observed a few times. The J gene is TRBJ2-5, the V gene TRBV20-1; 13 positions agree with TRBD2. The CDR3 length is 15 residues. From germline, CDR1 is DFQATT and CDR2 SNEGSKA (reference sequence). V dropped 2 bases and J dropped 2; count of bases not matched to a gene: 2. The CDR3 loop is CSARRTSGGQETQYF. Here the CDR3 DNA reads TGCAGTGCTAGAAGGACTAGCGGGGGACAAGAGACCCAGTACTTC.

In this sample, this clonotype turned up a few times. This sequence joins TRBV24-1 and TRBJ1-2; D is perhaps TRBD1 (5 bases). Trimming left V 4 bases short and J 2 bases short, with 16 bases between. CDR3 length: 16 amino acids. In germline, CDR1 is KGHDR, CDR2 SFDVKD. The CDR3 DNA reads TGTGCCACCAGTGACCGGGCCGGGGGTCGGAACTATGGCTACACCTTC. Protein: CATSDRAGGRNYGYTF.

Remarks on this clonotype: Germline is not matched at one junction end, which may reflect a read error. The chain employs TRBV5-5 and TRBJ2-4; 10 nucleotides line up with TRBD2. The germline CDR1 and CDR2 sequences are SGHKS and YYEKEE (reference sequence). The CDR3 length is 13 residues. This CDR3 reads CASILAGGNIHYF. DNA for the CDR3: TGTGCCAGCATTTTAGCGGGGGGAAACATTCACTACTTC.

In this sample, this clonotype turned up a few times. The chain's CDR3 is CAISDQTSGGDNEQFF. CDR3 DNA: TGTGCCATCAGTGACCAGACTAGCGGGGGAGACAATGAGCAGTTCTTC. The chain combines TRBV10-3 with TRBJ2-1, with TRBD2 matching 12 bases. The trim removed 3 bases at V and 5 bases at J, leaving 5 bases unmatched. CDR3 size: 16 residues. Germline V lookup: CDR1 ENHRY, CDR2 SYGVKD.